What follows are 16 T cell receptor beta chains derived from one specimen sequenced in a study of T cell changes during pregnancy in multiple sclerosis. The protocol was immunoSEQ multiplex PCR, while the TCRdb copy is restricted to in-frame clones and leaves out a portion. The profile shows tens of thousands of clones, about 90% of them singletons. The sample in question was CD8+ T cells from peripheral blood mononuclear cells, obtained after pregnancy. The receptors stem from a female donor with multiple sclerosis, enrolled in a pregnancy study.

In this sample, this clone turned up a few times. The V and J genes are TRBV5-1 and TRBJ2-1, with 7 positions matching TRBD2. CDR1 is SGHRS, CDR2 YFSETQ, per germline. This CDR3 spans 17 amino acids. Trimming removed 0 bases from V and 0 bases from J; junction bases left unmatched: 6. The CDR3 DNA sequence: TGCGCCAGCAGCTTGGAAACAGCGGGGCTCTCCTACAATGAGCAGTTCTTC. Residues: CASSLETAGLSYNEQFF.

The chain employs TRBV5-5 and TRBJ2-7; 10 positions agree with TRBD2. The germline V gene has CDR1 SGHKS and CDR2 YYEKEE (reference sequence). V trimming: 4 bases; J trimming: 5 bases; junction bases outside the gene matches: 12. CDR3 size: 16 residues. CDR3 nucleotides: TGTGCCAGCAGCCAAGAAAGTAGCGGGGGGAGAAACGAGCAGTACTTC. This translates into CASSQESSGGRNEQYF.

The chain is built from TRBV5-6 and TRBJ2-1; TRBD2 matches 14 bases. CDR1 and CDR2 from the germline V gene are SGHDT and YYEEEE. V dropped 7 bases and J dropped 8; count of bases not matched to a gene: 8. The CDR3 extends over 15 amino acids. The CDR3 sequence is CASGWTSGRRDEQFF. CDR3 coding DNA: TGTGCCAGCGGTTGGACTAGCGGGAGGCGAGATGAGCAGTTCTTC.

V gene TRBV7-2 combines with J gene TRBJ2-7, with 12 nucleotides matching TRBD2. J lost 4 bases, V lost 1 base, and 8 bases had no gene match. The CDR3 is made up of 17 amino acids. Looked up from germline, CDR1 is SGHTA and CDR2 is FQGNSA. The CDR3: CASSLVPSLAGGYEQYF. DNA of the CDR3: TGTGCCAGCAGCTTAGTCCCTAGCCTAGCGGGGGGGTACGAGCAGTACTTC.

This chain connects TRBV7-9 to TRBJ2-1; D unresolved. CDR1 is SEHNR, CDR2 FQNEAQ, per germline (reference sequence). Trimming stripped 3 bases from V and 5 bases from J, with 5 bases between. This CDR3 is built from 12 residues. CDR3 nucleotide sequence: TGTGCCAGCAGCTTGGGCAACAATGAGCAGTTCTTC. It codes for CASSLGNNEQFF.

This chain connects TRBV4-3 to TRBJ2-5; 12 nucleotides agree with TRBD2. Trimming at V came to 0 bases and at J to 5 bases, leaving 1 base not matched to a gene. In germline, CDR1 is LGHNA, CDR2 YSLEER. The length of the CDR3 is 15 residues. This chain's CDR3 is CASSQELAGGETQYF. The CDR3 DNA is TGCGCCAGCAGCCAAGAACTAGCGGGGGGTGAGACCCAGTACTTC.

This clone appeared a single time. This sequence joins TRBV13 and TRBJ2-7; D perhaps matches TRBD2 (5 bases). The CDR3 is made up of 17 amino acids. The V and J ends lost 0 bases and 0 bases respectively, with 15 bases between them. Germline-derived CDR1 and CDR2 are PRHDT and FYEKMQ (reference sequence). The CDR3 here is CASSLGPGVGGSYEQYF. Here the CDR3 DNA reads TGTGCCAGCAGCTTAGGCCCTGGGGTAGGAGGCTCCTACGAGCAGTACTTC.

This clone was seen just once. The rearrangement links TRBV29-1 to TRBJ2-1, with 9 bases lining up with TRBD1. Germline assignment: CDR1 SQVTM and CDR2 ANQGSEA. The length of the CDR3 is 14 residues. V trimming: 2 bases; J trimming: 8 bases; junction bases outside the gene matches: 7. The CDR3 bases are TGCAGCGTTGAAATCGGACAGGGGATTCATGAGCAGTTCTTC. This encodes CSVEIGQGIHEQFF.

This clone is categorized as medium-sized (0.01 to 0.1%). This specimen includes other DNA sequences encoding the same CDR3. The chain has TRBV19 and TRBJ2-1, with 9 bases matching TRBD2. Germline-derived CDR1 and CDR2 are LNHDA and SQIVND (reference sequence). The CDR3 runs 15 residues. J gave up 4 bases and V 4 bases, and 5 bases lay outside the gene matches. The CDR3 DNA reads TGTGCCAGTAGTAAGACTAGCGGTGATTACAATGAGCAGTTCTTC. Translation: CASSKTSGDYNEQFF.

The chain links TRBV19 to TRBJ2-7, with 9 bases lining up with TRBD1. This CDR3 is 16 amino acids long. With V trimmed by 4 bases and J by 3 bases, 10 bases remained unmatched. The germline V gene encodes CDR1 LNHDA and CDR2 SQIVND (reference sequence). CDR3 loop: CASSTRQGEYVYEQYF. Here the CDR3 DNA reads TGTGCCAGTAGTACCCGACAGGGGGAATATGTCTACGAGCAGTACTTC.

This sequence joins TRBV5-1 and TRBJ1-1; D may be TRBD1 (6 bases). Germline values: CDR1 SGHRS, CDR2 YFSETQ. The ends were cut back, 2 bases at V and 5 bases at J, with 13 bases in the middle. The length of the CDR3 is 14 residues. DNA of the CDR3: TGCGCCAGCAGCTTATCGACAGGTCGGACTGAAGCTTTCTTT. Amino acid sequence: CASSLSTGRTEAFF.

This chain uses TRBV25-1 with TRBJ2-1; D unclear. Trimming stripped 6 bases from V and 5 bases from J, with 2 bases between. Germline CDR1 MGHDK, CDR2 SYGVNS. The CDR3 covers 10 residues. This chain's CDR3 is CASSNNEQFF. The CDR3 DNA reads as TGTGCCAGCAGCAACAATGAGCAGTTCTTC.

The CDR3 DNA is TGTGCCAGCAGTTACTCGAATCTCAGGCCCTATGGCTACACCTTC. It encodes CASSYSNLRPYGYTF. V is TRBV6-5 and J is TRBJ1-2; D is ambiguous. The CDR3 contains 15 residues. CDR1 is MNHEY and CDR2 is SVGAGI in the germline V gene. Trimming shortened V by 0 bases and J by 4 bases, and 12 bases separated the two germline ends.

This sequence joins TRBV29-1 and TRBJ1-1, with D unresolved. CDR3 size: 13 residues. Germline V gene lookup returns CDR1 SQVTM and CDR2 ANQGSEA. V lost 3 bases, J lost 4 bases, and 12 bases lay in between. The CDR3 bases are TGCAGCGTTGATAGGTCAGGAACCACTGAAGCTTTCTTT. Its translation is CSVDRSGTTEAFF. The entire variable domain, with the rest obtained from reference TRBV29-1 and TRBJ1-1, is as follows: SAVISQKPSRDICQRGTSLTIQCQVDSQVTMMFWYRQQPGQSLTLIATANQGSEATYESGFVIDKFPISRPNLTFSTLTVSNMSPEDSSIYLCSVDRSGTTEAFFGQGTRLTVV.

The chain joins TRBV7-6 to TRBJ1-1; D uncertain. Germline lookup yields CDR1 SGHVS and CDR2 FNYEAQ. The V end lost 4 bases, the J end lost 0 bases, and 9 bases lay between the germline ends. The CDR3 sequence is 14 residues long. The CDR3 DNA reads TGTGCCAGCAGCTCGGGATTAATGAACACTGAAGCTTTCTTT. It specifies CASSSGLMNTEAFF. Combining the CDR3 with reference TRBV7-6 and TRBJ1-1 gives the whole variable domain GAGVSQSPRYKVTKRGQDVALRCDPISGHVSLYWYRQALGQGPEFLTYFNYEAQQDKSGLPNDRFSAERPEGSISTLTIQRTEQRDSAMYRCASSSGLMNTEAFFGQGTRLTVV.

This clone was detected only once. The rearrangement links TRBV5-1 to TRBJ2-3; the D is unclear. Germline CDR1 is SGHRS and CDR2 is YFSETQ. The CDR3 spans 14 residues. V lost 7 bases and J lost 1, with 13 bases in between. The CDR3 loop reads CASRKLTGTDTQYF. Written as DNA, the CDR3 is TGCGCCAGCCGAAAATTGACTGGCACAGATACGCAGTATTTT. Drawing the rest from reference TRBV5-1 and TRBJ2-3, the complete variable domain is KAGVTQTPRYLIKTRGQQVTLSCSPISGHRSVSWYQQTPGQGLQFLFEYFSETQRNKGNFPGRFSGRQFSNSRSEMNVSTLELGDSALYLCASRKLTGTDTQYFGPGTRLTVL.